This entry concerns a single T cell receptor (beta chain). Antigen specificity is unknown. At one end, the junction sequence differs from germline, possibly due to a read error. Germline CDR1 DFQATT, CDR2 SNEGSKA (reference sequence). The CDR3 contains 14 residues. For the second PCR, which ran for roughly 7 to 11 cycles, a sample-barcoded 5' primer and a J-beta primer mix were used. Template switching added a 12-random-nucleotide identifier to every cDNA molecule. TCRdb fed the 5' RACE reads into MiXCR, producing one record per CDR3 protein. The repertoire holds roughly 1,800,000 distinct CDR3 sequences, just under 50% seen once, with roughly 2.1% in the top ten. These data belong to a study of blood T cells in healthy people across ages. Study outcomes and limitations: The study found more naive CD4+ cells and higher diversity in long-lived than aged donors. Changes seen in expanded clonotypes were possibly confounded by donor CMV status left unknown.

This receptor was obtained from a woman in her thirties or forties in good health. The sequencing sample was made of blood. The J gene is TRBJ1-6, the V gene TRBV20-1, with 10 positions matching TRBD1. The CDR3 protein is CSVRGGQGSSPLHF. DNA for the CDR3: TGCAGTGTTAGAGGGGGACAGGGGAGTTCACCCCTCCACTTT.